Following are 22 T cell receptor beta chains from one sample sequenced in a study of CD8+ T cells in alopecia areata (dated by TCRdb to 2016 to 2019). The library relied on the immunoSEQ multiplex PCR assay. To provide template for TCR sequencing, every sample had RNA extracted and reverse transcribed into cDNA. Drawn from immuneACCESS, this table holds only the in-frame rearrangements with V and J called that TCRdb kept. Clones are partly lost; checked studies trace under half to an unresolved V gene and leave the rest unexplained. This sample gives some 22,000 clones in total; 50% to 55% of them show up just once. In total, the top ten clones hold around a third of the sample. Sequenced input: NKG2D-high CD8+ T cells sorted from blood. This sample's cell subset or site label indicates: sorted CD8+ NKG2D-high blood T cells. The source is a human donor with alopecia areata.

The chain links TRBV5-4 to TRBJ2-3; D is undetermined. Trimming took 3 bases from V and 2 from J, leaving 4 bases between them. The CDR3 is 12 amino acids. Germline CDR1 and CDR2: SGHNT and YYREEE (reference sequence). The CDR3 bases are TGTGCCAGCAGCTCACCCACAGATACGCAGTATTTT. It encodes CASSSPTDTQYF.

The V and J genes are TRBV29-1 and TRBJ2-3; D could derive from TRBD1 or TRBD2 (6 bases each). Germline V gene sequence: CDR1 SQVTM, CDR2 ANQGSEA. The germline V and J ends were trimmed by 6 bases and 2 bases, with 27 bases remaining between them. The CDR3 spans 18 residues. The CDR3 spells CSVNRGQGRTNPTDTQYF. The DNA for the CDR3 is TGCAGCGTCAATCGGGGGCAGGGACGGACCAACCCCACAGATACGCAGTATTTT.

This chain uses TRBV15 with TRBJ1-4; tentatively, D is TRBD1 (6 bases). The CDR3 loop spans 14 amino acids. Trimming stripped 0 bases from V and 10 bases from J, with 12 bases between. Looked up from germline, CDR1 is LNHNV and CDR2 is YYDKDF (reference sequence). Written as DNA, the CDR3 is TGTGCCACCAGCAGAGAGGGGGGCCAGGGAAAACTGTTTTTT. It codes for CATSREGGQGKLFF.

The chain couples TRBV7-9 to TRBJ2-7; D remains unclear. Trimming pared 5 bases from V and 3 bases from J, leaving 14 bases between. The CDR3 totals 14 residues. Germline V gene lookup returns CDR1 SEHNR and CDR2 FQNEAQ (reference sequence). For the CDR3, the DNA is TGTGCCAGCAGCCCACCCGGTCGTGACTACGAGCAGTACTTC. Amino acid sequence: CASSPPGRDYEQYF.

J is TRBJ2-2 and V is TRBV5-1; D gene ambiguous. CDR3 length equals 15 residues. Trimming took 0 bases from V and 4 from J, leaving 10 bases between them. Per germline, CDR1 SGHRS and CDR2 YFSETQ. The CDR3 nucleotides read TGCGCCAGCAGCTTGGTCGCGTTAGGCACCGGGGAGCTGTTTTTT. Its translation is CASSLVALGTGELFF.

The sample holds many counts of this clone. The V and J genes are TRBV7-9 and TRBJ2-7, with 7 bases fitting TRBD2. Germline assignment: CDR1 SEHNR and CDR2 FQNEAQ (reference sequence). The CDR3 spans 15 residues. Trimming removed 5 bases from V and 3 bases from J; junction bases left unmatched: 10. CDR3 region: CASSLGGGRNYEQYF. The CDR3 DNA sequence: TGTGCCAGCAGCCTTGGGGGAGGGAGAAACTACGAGCAGTACTTC.

V is TRBV27 and J is TRBJ1-5, with 7 bases identical to TRBD1. The CDR3 sequence is 16 residues long. Germline trimming cut 5 bases from V and 0 bases from J; bases unmatched to any gene: 7. CDR1 and CDR2 (germline): MNHEY, SMNVEV (reference sequence). The CDR3 protein is CASSPRQGFSNQPQHF. In DNA form, the CDR3 reads TGTGCCAGCAGTCCGCGACAGGGTTTTAGCAATCAGCCCCAGCATTTT.

The chain recombines TRBV5-1 with TRBJ2-1; 10 positions agree with TRBD2. Germline lookup yields CDR1 SGHRS and CDR2 YFSETQ. This CDR3 spans 18 amino acids. V lost 6 bases to trimming and J lost 3 bases; unmatched junction nucleotides: 15. The CDR3 here is CASKIVRSGRADYNEQFF. For the CDR3, the DNA is TGCGCCAGCAAAATTGTGAGAAGCGGGAGGGCCGACTACAATGAGCAGTTCTTC.

This clone was counted between two and nine times. V and J are TRBV20-1 and TRBJ1-1, with D unresolved. CDR3 length: 11 amino acids. In germline, CDR1 is DFQATT, CDR2 SNEGSKA (reference sequence). The germline V and J ends were trimmed by 1 base and 7 bases, with 7 bases remaining between them. Written as DNA, the CDR3 is TGCAGTGCTAGAGCGGCGATTGAAGCTTTCTTT. It codes for CSARAAIEAFF.

The genes are TRBV5-6 and TRBJ2-4, with D perhaps matching TRBD2 (5 bases). Trimming removed 0 bases at V and 1 base at J, with 14 bases between. The CDR3 spans 17 residues. From germline, CDR1 is SGHDT and CDR2 YYEEEE. CDR3 region: CASSLEVGRGAKNIQYF. The CDR3 region has the DNA TGTGCCAGCAGCTTGGAGGTAGGGAGAGGGGCCAAAAACATTCAGTACTTC.

V is TRBV13 and J is TRBJ2-1, with 7 bases lining up with TRBD2. V lost 5 bases to trimming and J lost 5 bases; unmatched junction nucleotides: 6. This CDR3 comprises 14 residues. CDR1 is PRHDT and CDR2 is FYEKMQ in the germline V gene (reference sequence). CDR3: CASSTGEGNNEQFF. CDR3 nucleotide sequence: TGTGCCAGCAGCACCGGGGAGGGGAACAATGAGCAGTTCTTC.

The V call is TRBV5-1, the J call TRBJ1-4; D is undetermined. Germline V gives CDR1 SGHRS, CDR2 YFSETQ. The CDR3 extends over 14 amino acids. V was pared by 3 bases and J by 8 bases, with 14 bases between. CDR3 amino acids: CASSSDKTGEKLFF. The CDR3 nucleotides read TGCGCCAGCAGCTCCGACAAGACCGGCGAAAAACTGTTTTTT.

The CDR3 nucleotides read TGTGCCAGCAGCTTAGCGGCAGGGGGAGGCTACTATGGCTACACCTTC. It is translated as CASSLAAGGGYYGYTF. The chain carries TRBV11-2 and TRBJ1-2; 7 positions match TRBD1. Trimming took 1 base from V and 3 from J; bases not matched to a gene: 8. The CDR3 has 16 amino acids. Germline loops: CDR1 SGHAT, CDR2 FQNNGV. Full variable domain (remainder filled in from reference TRBV11-2 and TRBJ1-2): EAGVAQSPRYKIIEKRQSVAFWCNPISGHATLYWYQQILGQGPKLLIQFQNNGVVDDSQLPKDRFSAERLKGVDSTLKIQPAKLEDSAVYLCASSLAAGGGYYGYTFGSGTRLTVV.

The V gene is TRBV19, the J gene TRBJ1-1; D is undetermined. The V end lost 5 bases, the J end lost 6 bases, and 7 bases lay between the germline ends. Germline CDR1 and CDR2: LNHDA and SQIVND (reference sequence). The CDR3 spans 11 residues. The CDR3 is CASSFTAEAFF. Here the CDR3 DNA reads TGTGCCAGTAGTTTTACGGCTGAAGCTTTCTTT.

This clone was counted many times. The chain employs TRBV5-1 and TRBJ1-1; D remains unclear. Germline V lookup: CDR1 SGHRS, CDR2 YFSETQ. V lost 1 base, J lost 10 bases, and 11 bases lay in between. The CDR3 is 12 amino acids. This CDR3 reads CASSLLGKRAFF. CDR3 DNA sequence: TGCGCCAGCAGCTTGTTAGGGAAGAGAGCTTTCTTT.

This clone has only a few counts. J is TRBJ2-1 and V is TRBV19, with 7 bases matching TRBD2. Germline V gene sequence: CDR1 LNHDA, CDR2 SQIVND (reference sequence). Losses at the gene ends were 7 bases for V and 9 bases for J; bases not matched to a gene: 12. The length of the CDR3 is 14 residues. CDR3 amino acids: CASTSAGWGPEQFF. CDR3 DNA sequence: TGTGCCAGTACATCAGCGGGATGGGGCCCTGAGCAGTTCTTC.

As for this clone: Mismatch with germline at one junction end may stem from a read error. This chain uses TRBV7-7 with TRBJ2-2; D is possibly TRBD1 (5 bases). CDR1 is SSHAT and CDR2 is FNYEAQ in the germline V gene (reference sequence). The CDR3 runs to 12 residues. The CDR3 DNA follows: TGTGCTAGCAGCCAGGGTGCCGGGGAGCTGTTTTTT. Translation gives CASSQGAGELFF. Together with reference TRBV7-7 and TRBJ2-2, the CDR3 gives the full variable domain: GAGVSQSPRYKVTKRGQDVTLRCDPISSHATLYWYQQALGQGPEFLTYFNYEAQPDKSGLPSDRFSAERPEGSISTLTIQRTEQRDSAMYRCASSQGAGELFFGEGSRLTVL.

The rearrangement joins TRBV7-9 to TRBJ2-1; 9 bases are shared with TRBD1. Germline V gene lookup returns CDR1 SEHNR and CDR2 FQNEAQ (reference sequence). With V trimmed by 4 bases and J by 8 bases, 6 bases remained unmatched. The CDR3 runs to 14 residues. The CDR3 coding sequence is TGTGCCAGCAGCTCCCGGGACAGGGTATATGAGCAGTTCTTC. It codes for CASSSRDRVYEQFF.

The chain is built from TRBV2 and TRBJ2-7; 7 positions agree with TRBD2. The J segment lost 2 bases and the V segment lost 0 bases, leaving 1 base of the junction unmatched. The CDR3 consists of 14 residues. Germline V gene sequence: CDR1 SNHLY, CDR2 FYNNEI. CDR3 in amino acids: CASSEAGGAYEQYF. CDR3 bases: TGTGCCAGCAGTGAAGCGGGGGGGGCCTACGAGCAGTACTTC.

This sequence joins TRBV6-6 and TRBJ2-5; the match to TRBD1 covers 7 bases. The CDR3 is 15 amino acids. J gave up 5 bases and V 6 bases, and 12 bases lay outside the gene matches. Germline V gives CDR1 MNHNY, CDR2 SVGAGI (reference sequence). The CDR3 nucleotides read TGTGCCAGCAGGCGACTACATACAGGGGAGGAGACCCAGTACTTC. The encoded protein is CASRRLHTGEETQYF.

The rearrangement uses TRBV13 and TRBJ2-7; D gene unclear. The CDR3 consists of 13 residues. The germline CDR1 and CDR2 sequences are PRHDT and FYEKMQ (reference sequence). V was cut by 3 bases and J by 2 bases, with 8 bases left in between. CDR3 DNA: TGTGCCAGCAGCTTGGACGGTACCTACGAGCAGTACTTC. Encoded protein: CASSLDGTYEQYF.

CDR3 amino acids: CASQGTGNQPQHF. The DNA of the CDR3 is TGTGCCAGCCAAGGGACCGGCAATCAGCCCCAGCATTTT. The V call is TRBV19, the J call TRBJ1-5, with a tentative D call TRBD1 (5 bases). The CDR3 sequence is 13 residues long. Trimming took 9 bases from V and 2 from J, leaving 11 bases between them. Germline V gene data show CDR1 as LNHDA and CDR2 as SQIVND (reference sequence).